This T cell receptor beta chain was documented in a study of beta chain features in type 1 diabetes. General observations from the study: VDJ junctions in type 1 diabetes patients carried more deletions and fewer insertions. Shortening that was moderate but significant affected the TCRB CDR3s of Type 1 diabetes patients in all four CD4+ subsets.

Investigators reverse transcribed all isolated RNA, so they sequenced expressed TCRB transcripts. Sequencing used immunoSEQ multiplex PCR; TCRdb keeps in-frame clones, though not all of them. The repertoire includes under 300,000 clones, about a tenth of them detected once, and approximately 0.015% sits in the top ten. The CDR3 is made up of 16 amino acids. The V gene's germline CDR1 is SEHNR and CDR2 FQNEAQ (reference sequence). The trim removed 4 bases at V and 4 bases at J, leaving 10 bases unmatched. This clone has more than one count but fewer than ten. Its antigen is undetermined. This clonotype was obtained from a man aged 25-45 years with type 1 diabetes. V usage is TRBV7-9 and J usage is TRBJ1-2; TRBD1 agrees at 9 bases. The sample consisted of naive CD4+ T cells from blood. The CDR3 protein is CASSSLRTGDFYGYTF. CDR3 DNA sequence: TGTGCCAGCAGCTCCCTCCGGACAGGGGACTTCTATGGCTACACCTTC.